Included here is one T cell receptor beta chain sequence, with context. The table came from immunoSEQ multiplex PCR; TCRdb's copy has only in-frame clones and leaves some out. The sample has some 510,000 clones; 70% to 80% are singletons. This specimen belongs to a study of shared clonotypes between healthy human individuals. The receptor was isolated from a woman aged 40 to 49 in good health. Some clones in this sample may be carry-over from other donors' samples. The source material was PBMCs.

The chain's CDR3 is CASSLTTGAHEQYF. CDR3 DNA sequence: TGTGCCAGCAGCTTAACAACAGGGGCCCACGAGCAGTACTTC. The chain carries TRBV7-2 and TRBJ2-7; 7 bases line up with TRBD1. The CDR3 runs 14 residues. The junction had 6 bases not matched to a gene; V was cut back by 2 bases and J by 5 bases. The germline V gene encodes CDR1 SGHTA and CDR2 FQGNSA.